This T cell receptor beta chain was obtained from a study of T cell repertoires in cytomegalovirus infection. Study summary: Public signatures in TCR beta pointed to CMV infection and matching HLA type. Study outcomes and limitations: CMV-specific TCR beta clonotypes restricted by HLA-C dominated the ex vivo response. The cumulative frequency of public TCR beta families distinguished individuals who carried CMV together with the relevant HLA.

A note on this clonotype: Its antigen is as yet unknown.

The CDR3 length is 15 residues. Germline-derived CDR1 and CDR2 are SGDLS and YYNGEE. V was trimmed by 3 bases and J by 4 bases, leaving 16 bases between them. TCRdb re-derived calls from the reads in MiXCR, one entry per CDR3 protein. Of 150,000 or so distinct CDR3 sequences in the sample, under 20% were seen once. The chain combines TRBV9 with TRBJ1-2; a possible D gene is TRBD1 (5 bases). The sequence was obtained from a human donor in good health (CMV status not recorded). Some clones in this sample may be carry-over from other donors' samples. Sequencing was carried out using CD8+ T cells from PBMCs. CDR3 residues: CASSDRDGQTYGYTF. The CDR3, as DNA: TGTGCCAGCAGCGACCGGGACGGTCAAACCTATGGCTACACCTTC.